This T cell receptor beta chain is drawn from a study of cytotoxic CD8 clonotypes in ibrutinib-treated CLL. Generated by immunoSEQ multiplex PCR, the TCRdb table keeps only in-frame clones and is missing some. The sample consists of about 130,000 clones, roughly 85% of them appearing once. Points from the study as a whole: Baseline levels were approached again at progression, after clonality had risen at ibrutinib response.

The CDR3 has 13 residues. Germline-derived CDR1 and CDR2 are MNHEY and SMNVEV (reference sequence). Trimming removed 0 bases at V and 14 bases at J, with 16 bases between. Concerning this clone itself: Its antigen is as yet unknown.

The sequences come from PBMCs, collected after 24 months of ibrutinib treatment. J is TRBJ1-2 and V is TRBV27, with a tentative D call TRBD1 (5 bases). The clonotype originates from a human donor with chronic lymphocytic leukemia. CDR3 sequence: CASSLSGDYPDTF. CDR3 DNA: TGTGCCAGCAGTTTATCAGGGGATTATCCCGATACCTTC.